This T cell receptor (beta chain) was recorded in a study of human T cells and chemical hapten exposure. Specified time point: patch test 2, 6 weeks after DPC sensitization. Treatment noted: therapeutic diphenylcyclopropenone sensitization with weekly scalp DPC. TCRdb analysed the RACE reads with MiXCR anew, one entry per CDR3 protein. The table lists 110,000 to 150,000 distinct CDR3 sequences, 10% to 15% of them singletons. The CDR3 contains 15 residues. The V end was cut by 5 bases, the J end by 0 bases, with 11 bases between. Germline-derived CDR1 and CDR2 are MNHNS and SASEGT. The V call is TRBV6-1, the J call TRBJ2-1; D is perhaps TRBD1 (7 bases). The clonotype originates from a woman in her fifties or sixties with alopecia areata. Some clones in this sample may be carry-over from other donors' samples. Sequences were derived from whole blood, sampled in connection with sensitization to the hapten diphenylcyclopropenone (DPC). The CDR3 reads CASSPGDSSYNEQFF. The CDR3 DNA is TGTGCCAGCAGTCCGGGGGACAGCTCCTACAATGAGCAGTTCTTC.